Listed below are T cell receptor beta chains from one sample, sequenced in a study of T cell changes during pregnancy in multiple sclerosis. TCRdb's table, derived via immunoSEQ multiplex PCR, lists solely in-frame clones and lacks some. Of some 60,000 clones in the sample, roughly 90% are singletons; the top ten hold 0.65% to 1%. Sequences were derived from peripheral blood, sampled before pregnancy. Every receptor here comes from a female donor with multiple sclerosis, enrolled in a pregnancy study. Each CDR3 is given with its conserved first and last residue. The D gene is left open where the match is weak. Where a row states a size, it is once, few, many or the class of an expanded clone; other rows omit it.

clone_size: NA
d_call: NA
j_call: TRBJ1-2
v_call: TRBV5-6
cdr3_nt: TGTGCCAGCAGCCCCGGACCTACAGGGTATGGCTACACCTTC
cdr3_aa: CASSPGPTGYGYTF

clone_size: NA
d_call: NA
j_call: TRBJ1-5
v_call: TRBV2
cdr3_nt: TGTGCCAGCAGAGACCCAGGGATAGGGCTCTATAGCAATCAGCCCCAGCATTTT
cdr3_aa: CASRDPGIGLYSNQPQHF

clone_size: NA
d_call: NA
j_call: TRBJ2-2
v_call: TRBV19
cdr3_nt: TGTGCCAGTGGAACATTATCGGGGTTCGGGGAGCTGTTTTTT
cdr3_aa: CASGTLSGFGELFF

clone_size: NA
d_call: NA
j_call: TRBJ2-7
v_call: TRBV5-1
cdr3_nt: TGCGCCAGCAGCTCGGACTGGAAATACGAGCAGTACTTC
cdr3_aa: CASSSDWKYEQYF

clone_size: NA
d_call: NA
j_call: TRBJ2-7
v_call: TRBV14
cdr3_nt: TGTGCCAGCAGCCAAGAGAGGACACGATCATCCTACGAGCAGTACTTC
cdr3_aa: CASSQERTRSSYEQYF

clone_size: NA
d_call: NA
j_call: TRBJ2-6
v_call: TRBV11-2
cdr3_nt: TGTGCCACCAGGGGGGTCGGGGGAAGAGGGGCCAACGTCCTGACTTTC
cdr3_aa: CATRGVGGRGANVLTF

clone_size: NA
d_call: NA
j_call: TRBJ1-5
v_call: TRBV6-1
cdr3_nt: TGTGCCAGCAGGAACGGGGGGAATCAGCCCCAGCATTTT
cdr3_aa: CASRNGGNQPQHF

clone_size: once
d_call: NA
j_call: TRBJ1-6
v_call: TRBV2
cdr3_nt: TGTGCCAGCAGTGCTAGGGGCTCCTATAATTCACCCCTCCACTTT
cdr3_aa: CASSARGSYNSPLHF

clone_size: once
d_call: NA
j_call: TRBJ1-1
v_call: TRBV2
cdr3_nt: TGTGCCAGCAGTGAAGGGATGGTTGACGGGGCTTTCTTT
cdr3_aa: CASSEGMVDGAFF

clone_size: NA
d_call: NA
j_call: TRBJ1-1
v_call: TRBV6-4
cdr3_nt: TGTGCCAGCAGTGGCGGCCGACACACTGAAGCTTTCTTT
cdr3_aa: CASSGGRHTEAFF

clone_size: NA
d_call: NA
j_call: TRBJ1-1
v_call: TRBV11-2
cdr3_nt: TGTGCCAGCAGCTTACCCCCTACTCAAATCCAAGCTTTCTTT
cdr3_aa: CASSLPPTQIQAFF

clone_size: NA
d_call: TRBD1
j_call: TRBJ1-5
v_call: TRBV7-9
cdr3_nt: TGTGCCAGCAGCTTACTGACAGGGGGAGAGGCCAATCAGCCCCAGCATTTT
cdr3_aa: CASSLLTGGEANQPQHF

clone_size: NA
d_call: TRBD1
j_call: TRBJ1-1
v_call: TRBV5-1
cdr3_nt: TGCGCCAGCAGCCAACAGGGGGGGAACACTGAAGCTTTCTTT
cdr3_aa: CASSQQGGNTEAFF

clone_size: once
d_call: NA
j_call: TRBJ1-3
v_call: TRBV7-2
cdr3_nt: TGTGCCAGCAGCGTACAGGGTTCTGGAAACACCATATATTTT
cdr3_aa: CASSVQGSGNTIYF

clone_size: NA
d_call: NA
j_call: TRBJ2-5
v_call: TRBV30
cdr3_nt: TGTGCCTGGAGCCAGCCCGGGGGTTGGGAGACCCAGTACTTC
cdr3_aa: CAWSQPGGWETQYF

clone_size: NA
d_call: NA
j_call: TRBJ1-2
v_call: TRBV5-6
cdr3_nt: TGTGCCAGCAGATATGCGTTAGGGACTGAGGTGGATGGCTACACCTTC
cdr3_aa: CASRYALGTEVDGYTF

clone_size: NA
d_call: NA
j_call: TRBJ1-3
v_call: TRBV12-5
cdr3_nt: TGTGCTAGTGGTTTCGCTGGAAACACCATATATTTT
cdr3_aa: CASGFAGNTIYF

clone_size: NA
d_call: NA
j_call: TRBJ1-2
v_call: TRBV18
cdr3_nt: TGTGCCAGCTCATTAACATTGGGGGCGTTTTATGGCTACACCTTC
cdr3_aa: CASSLTLGAFYGYTF

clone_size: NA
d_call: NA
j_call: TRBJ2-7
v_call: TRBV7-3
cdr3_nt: TGTGCCAGCAGCTTATTTGGGACTGAAGAGCAGTACTTC
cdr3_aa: CASSLFGTEEQYF

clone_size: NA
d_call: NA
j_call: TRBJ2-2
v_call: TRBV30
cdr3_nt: TGTGCCTGGAGTGTGCAGGGGTTGACCGGGGAGCTGTTTTTT
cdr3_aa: CAWSVQGLTGELFF

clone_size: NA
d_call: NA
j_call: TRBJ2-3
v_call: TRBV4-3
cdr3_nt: TGCGCCAGCAGCCAAGAACCGAGGAGAACAGATACGCAGTATTTT
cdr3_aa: CASSQEPRRTDTQYF

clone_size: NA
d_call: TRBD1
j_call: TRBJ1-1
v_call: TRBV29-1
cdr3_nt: TGCAGCGTTGAAACGGGGGACAGGGAAGCTTTCTTT
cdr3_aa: CSVETGDREAFF

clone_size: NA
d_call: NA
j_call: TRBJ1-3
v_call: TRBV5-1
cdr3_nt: TGCGCCAGCAGACCCAATAGCGGAAACACCATATATTTT
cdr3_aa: CASRPNSGNTIYF

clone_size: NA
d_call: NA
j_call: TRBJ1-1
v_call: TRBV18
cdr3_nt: TGTGCCAGCTCAGGGGGGGAAGCTGAAGCTTTCTTT
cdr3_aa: CASSGGEAEAFF

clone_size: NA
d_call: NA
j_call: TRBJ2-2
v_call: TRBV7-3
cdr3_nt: TGTGCCAGCAGCTTAAATGGGGCTTTGGCCGGGGAGCTGTTTTTT
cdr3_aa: CASSLNGALAGELFF

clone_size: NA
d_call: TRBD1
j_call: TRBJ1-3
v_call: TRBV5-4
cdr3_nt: TGTGCCAGCAGCGACTACAGGGGGCTACTTACTGGAAACACCATATATTTT
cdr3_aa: CASSDYRGLLTGNTIYF

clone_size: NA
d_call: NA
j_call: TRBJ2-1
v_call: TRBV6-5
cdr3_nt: TGTGCCAGCAGTTACTGGGGCGCCTCCTACAATGAGCAGTTCTTC
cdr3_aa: CASSYWGASYNEQFF

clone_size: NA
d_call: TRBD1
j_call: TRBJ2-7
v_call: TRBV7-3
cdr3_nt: TGTGCCAGCAGCTTAGTCGACAGGGATAACTACGAGCAGTACTTC
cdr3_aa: CASSLVDRDNYEQYF

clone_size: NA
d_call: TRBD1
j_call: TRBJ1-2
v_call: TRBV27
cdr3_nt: TGTGCCAGCAGTTTCCGGGACAGGGGGCGAGATGGCTACACCTTC
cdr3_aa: CASSFRDRGRDGYTF

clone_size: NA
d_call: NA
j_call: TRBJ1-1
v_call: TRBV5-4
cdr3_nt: TGTGCCAGCAGCTTGGAGTGGCAGAACACTGAAGCTTTCTTT
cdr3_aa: CASSLEWQNTEAFF

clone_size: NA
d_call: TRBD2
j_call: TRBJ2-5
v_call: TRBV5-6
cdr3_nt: TGTGCCAGCAGCTTCCAGTCGCTAGCGGGACAAGAGACCCAGTACTTC
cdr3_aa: CASSFQSLAGQETQYF

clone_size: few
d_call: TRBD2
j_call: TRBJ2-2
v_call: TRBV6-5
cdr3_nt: TGTGCCAGCAGTTACCTAGCGGGGGGGCCCATCGGGGAGCTGTTTTTT
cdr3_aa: CASSYLAGGPIGELFF

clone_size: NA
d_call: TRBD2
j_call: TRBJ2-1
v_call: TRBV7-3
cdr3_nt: TGTGCCAGCAGCTCCCATATAGCGGGGGTTTACAATGAGCAGTTCTTC
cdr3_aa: CASSSHIAGVYNEQFF

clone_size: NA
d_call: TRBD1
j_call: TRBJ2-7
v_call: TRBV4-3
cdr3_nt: TGCGCCAGCAGCCTCTTTCTTGGACAGGTCCAGTACTTC
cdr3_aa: CASSLFLGQVQYF

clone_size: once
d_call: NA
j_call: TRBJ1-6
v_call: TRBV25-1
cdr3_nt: TGTGCCAGCAGAGGGGGGGGGCCTGCACCCCTCCACTTT
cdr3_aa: CASRGGGPAPLHF

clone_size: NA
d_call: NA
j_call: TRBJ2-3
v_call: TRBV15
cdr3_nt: TGTGCCACCAGCAGAGTGGGGGGGCTCACAGGTTCGGATACGCAGTATTTT
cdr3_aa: CATSRVGGLTGSDTQYF

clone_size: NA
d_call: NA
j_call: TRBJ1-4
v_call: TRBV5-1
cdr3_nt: TGCGCCAGCAGCTTGGAGGGTCGGACACAAGAAAAACTGTTTTTT
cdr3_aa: CASSLEGRTQEKLFF

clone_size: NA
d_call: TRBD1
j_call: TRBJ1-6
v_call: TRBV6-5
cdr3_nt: TGTGCCAGCAGTCGACAGGGTCCCTATAATTCACCCCTCCACTTT
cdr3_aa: CASSRQGPYNSPLHF

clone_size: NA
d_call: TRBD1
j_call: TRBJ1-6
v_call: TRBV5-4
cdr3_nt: TGTGCCAGCAGCGGACGGACAGGGAGGACTCTTAATTCACCCCTCCACTTT
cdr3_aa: CASSGRTGRTLNSPLHF

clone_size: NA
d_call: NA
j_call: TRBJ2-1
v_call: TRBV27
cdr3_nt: TGTGCCAGCAGTTTAATAGGGGCCTACAATGAGCAGTTCTTC
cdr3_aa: CASSLIGAYNEQFF

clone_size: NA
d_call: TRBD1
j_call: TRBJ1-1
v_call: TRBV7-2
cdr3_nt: TGTGCCAGCAGCTTTCGAGGACAGGGGTGGAACACTGAAGCTTTCTTT
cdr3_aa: CASSFRGQGWNTEAFF

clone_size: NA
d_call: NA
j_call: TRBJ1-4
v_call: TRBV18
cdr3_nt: TGTGCCAGCTCTTACTGGGCCGGTGAAAAACTGTTTTTT
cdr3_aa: CASSYWAGEKLFF

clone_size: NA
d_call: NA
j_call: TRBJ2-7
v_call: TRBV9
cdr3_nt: TGTGCCAGCAGCCCCGGGCAGGGCTACGAGCAGTACTTC
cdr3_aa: CASSPGQGYEQYF

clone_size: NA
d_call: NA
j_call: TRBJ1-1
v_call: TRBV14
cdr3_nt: TGTGCCAGCAGCCAATTAGGACAGTACACTGAAGCTTTCTTT
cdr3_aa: CASSQLGQYTEAFF

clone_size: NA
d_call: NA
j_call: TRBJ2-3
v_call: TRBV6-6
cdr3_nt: TGTGCCAGCAGTTACTCGGCCGGGACTACAGATACGCAGTATTTT
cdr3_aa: CASSYSAGTTDTQYF

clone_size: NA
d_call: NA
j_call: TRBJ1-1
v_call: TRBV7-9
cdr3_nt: TGTGCCAGCAGCTACGGAGAGAACACTGAAGCTTTCTTT
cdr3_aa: CASSYGENTEAFF

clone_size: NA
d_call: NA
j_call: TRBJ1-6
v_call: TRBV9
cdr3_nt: TGTGCCAGCAGCGCCCTTATCCTTAATTCACCCCTCCACTTT
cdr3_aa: CASSALILNSPLHF

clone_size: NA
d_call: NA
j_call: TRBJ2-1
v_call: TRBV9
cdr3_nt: TGTGCCAGCAGCGTGGAGGGGGCCCATGGCGATGAGCAGTTCTTC
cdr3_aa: CASSVEGAHGDEQFF